This is a list of T cell receptor beta chains from one sample in a study of Ad26.COV2.S vaccination and SARS-CoV-2 variants. Assay: immunoSEQ multiplex PCR; the TCRdb copy retains only in-frame clones and omits some. This table has under 550,000 clones, around nine tenths appearing once. The material sequenced was peripheral blood, taken in a trial of Ad26.COV2.S vaccine versus placebo. The receptors here all came from a person aged 18 to 59 who received the Ad26.COV2.S COVID-19 vaccine or a placebo. Both conserved end residues are trimmed from each CDR3. Fields, in order: V gene, CDR3 protein.

V: TRBV9
CDR3: ASSGILNQPQH

V: TRBV19
CDR3: ASLAFSGTRKAGELF

V: TRBV7-2
CDR3: ASSFTRKNTEAF

V: TRBV10-3
CDR3: AISESAVFEAF

V: TRBV4-1
CDR3: ASSQGTGEGIYGYT

V: TRBV27
CDR3: ASSFGQSSYNEQF

V: TRBV6-4
CDR3: ASSDTAGGRTQY

V: TRBV19
CDR3: ASSIEAVRESPLH

V: TRBV7-2
CDR3: ASSQGPSRGTGELF

V: TRBV2
CDR3: ASSGLAGFGSTDTQY

V: TRBV19
CDR3: ATGTSGGAGVDEQF

V: TRBV29-1
CDR3: SVEGGPSGYT

V: TRBV19
CDR3: ALLDRASGGPSVSSTDTQY

V: TRBV30
CDR3: AWSARDIDSGNTIY

V: TRBV6-2/TRBV6-3
CDR3: ASSYSVRGRQPQH

V: TRBV19
CDR3: ASSISQDKYYEQY

V: TRBV4-1
CDR3: ASSLGQGDYGYT

V: TRBV5-6
CDR3: ASSLFQGWPTEAF

V: TRBV19
CDR3: ASSIGGSTTQY

V: TRBV7-8
CDR3: ASSSNLDNEQF

V: TRBV9
CDR3: ASSVGLAGSYEQY

V: TRBV7-6
CDR3: ASSLLAGGRYNEQF

V: TRBV7-8
CDR3: ASSLVPGVAGGEQY

V: TRBV9
CDR3: ASSLGQGAYEQY

V: TRBV5-5
CDR3: ASSLSRGLQPQH

V: TRBV19
CDR3: ASSPGGQNEKLF

V: TRBV5-1
CDR3: ASSLAKRTGGSYEQY

V: TRBV30
CDR3: AWKSSGTSPLH

V: TRBV9
CDR3: ASSGAGIRNEQF

V: TRBV19
CDR3: ASSDRGRTEAF

V: TRBV18
CDR3: ASSPGAVSGNTIY

V: TRBV10-3
CDR3: AAKTGNTEAF

V: TRBV6-6
CDR3: ASSYRDQVNYGYT

V: TRBV7-2
CDR3: ASSFGQGAISGNTIY

V: TRBV25-1
CDR3: ASTKNYEQY

V: TRBV7-9
CDR3: ASSFGPSGGARETQY

V: TRBV28
CDR3: ASSLSLWDTEAF

V: TRBV28
CDR3: ASSVQSEQY

V: TRBV5-5
CDR3: ASSLKLPHEQF

V: TRBV28
CDR3: AIGGRGEAGNTIY

V: TRBV19
CDR3: ASRLAGDYNEQF